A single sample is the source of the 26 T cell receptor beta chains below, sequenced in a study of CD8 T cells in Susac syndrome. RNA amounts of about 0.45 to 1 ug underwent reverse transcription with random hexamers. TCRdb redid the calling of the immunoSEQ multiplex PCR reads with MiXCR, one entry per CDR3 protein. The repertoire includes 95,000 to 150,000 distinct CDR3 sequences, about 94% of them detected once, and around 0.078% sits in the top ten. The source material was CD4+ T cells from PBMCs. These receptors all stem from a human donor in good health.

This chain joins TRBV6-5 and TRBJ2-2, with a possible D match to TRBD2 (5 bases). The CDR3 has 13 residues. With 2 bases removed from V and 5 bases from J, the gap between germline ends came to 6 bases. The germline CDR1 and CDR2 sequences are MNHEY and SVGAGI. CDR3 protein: CASSYEGTGELFF. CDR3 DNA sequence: TGTGCCAGCAGTTACGAGGGAACCGGGGAGCTGTTTTTT.

The CDR3 DNA reads TGTGCCAGCAGCCAAACGCGATGGGCCGAAGAGACCCAGTACTTC. Residues: CASSQTRWAEETQYF. The rearrangement uses TRBV7-2 and TRBJ2-5; D uncertain. The CDR3 totals 15 residues. V dropped 5 bases and J dropped 3 bases, with 16 bases sitting between them. In germline, CDR1 is SGHTA, CDR2 FQGNSA.

DNA for the CDR3: TGCGCCAGCAGCTCCCCGGGAAGCGGGAGACGCGAGCAGTACTTC. Residues: CASSSPGSGRREQYF. The chain combines TRBV5-1 with TRBJ2-7; 8 nucleotides agree with TRBD2. The V and J ends lost 3 bases and 6 bases, in that order; junction bases with no gene match: 11. Per the germline V gene, CDR1 is SGHRS and CDR2 is YFSETQ. The CDR3 extends over 15 amino acids. The whole variable domain, filled in from reference TRBV5-1 and TRBJ2-7, reads KAGVTQTPRYLIKTRGQQVTLSCSPISGHRSVSWYQQTPGQGLQFLFEYFSETQRNKGNFPGRFSGRQFSNSRSEMNVSTLELGDSALYLCASSSPGSGRREQYFGPGTRLTVT.

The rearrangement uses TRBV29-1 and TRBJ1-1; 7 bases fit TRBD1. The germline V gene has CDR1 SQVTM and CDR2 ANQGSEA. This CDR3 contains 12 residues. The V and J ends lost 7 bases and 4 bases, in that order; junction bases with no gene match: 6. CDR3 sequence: CSARQGVTEAFF. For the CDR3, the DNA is TGCAGCGCAAGACAGGGCGTCACTGAAGCTTTCTTT.

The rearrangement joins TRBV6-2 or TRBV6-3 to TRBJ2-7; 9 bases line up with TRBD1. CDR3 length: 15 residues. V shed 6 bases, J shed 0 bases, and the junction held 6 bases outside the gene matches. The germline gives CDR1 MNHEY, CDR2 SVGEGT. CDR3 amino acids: CASRGDRAYSYEQYF. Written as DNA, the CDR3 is TGTGCCAGCAGGGGGGACAGGGCATACTCCTACGAGCAGTACTTC.

CDR3 bases: TGTGCCAGCAATATGGGGTTGTACAATGAGCAGTTCTTC. Translated, it gives CASNMGLYNEQFF. The chain carries TRBV7-9 and TRBJ2-1, with D unclear. Per the germline V gene, CDR1 is SEHNR and CDR2 is FQNEAQ (reference sequence). The CDR3 runs 13 residues. Deletions cut 7 bases from V and 4 bases from J, with 11 bases between.

The CDR3 DNA is TGCAGTGCCGTCCTCTCAGACGGGACCTACGAGCAGTACTTC. The encoded protein is CSAVLSDGTYEQYF. The rearrangement uses TRBV20-1 and TRBJ2-7; D perhaps matches TRBD2 (5 bases). The CDR3 sequence is 14 residues long. The V gene's germline CDR1 is DFQATT and CDR2 SNEGSKA (reference sequence). The V end lost 6 bases, the J end lost 2 bases, and 17 bases lay between the germline ends.

CDR3 nucleotide sequence: TGTGCCAGCAGCCCTCCCGGCGGGGTGAACATTCAGTACTTC. Translating gives CASSPPGGVNIQYF. The V call is TRBV7-2, the J call TRBJ2-4, with TRBD2 as a possible D gene (6 bases). V was clipped by 5 bases and J by 7 bases, with 15 bases between them. Germline V CDR1 and CDR2: SGHTA, FQGNSA. The CDR3 spans 14 residues.

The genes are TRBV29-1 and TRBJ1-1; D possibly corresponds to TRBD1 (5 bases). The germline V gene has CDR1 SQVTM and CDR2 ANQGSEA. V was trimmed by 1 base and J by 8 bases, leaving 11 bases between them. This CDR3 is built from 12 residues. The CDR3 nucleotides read TGCAGCGTTGAAGTGGGGCGGGGGGAAGCTTTCTTT. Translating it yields CSVEVGRGEAFF.

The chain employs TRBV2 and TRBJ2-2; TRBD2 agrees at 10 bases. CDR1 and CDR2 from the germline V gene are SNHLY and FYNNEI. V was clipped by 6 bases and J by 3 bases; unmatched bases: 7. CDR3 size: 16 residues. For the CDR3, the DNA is TGTGCCAGCAGCTCCGGGACTAGCGTGGACACCGGGGAGCTGTTTTTT. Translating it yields CASSSGTSVDTGELFF. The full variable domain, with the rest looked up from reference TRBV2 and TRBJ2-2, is EPEVTQTPSHQVTQMGQEVILRCVPISNHLYFYWYRQILGQKVEFLVSFYNNEISEKSEIFDDQFSVERPDGSNFTLKIRSTKLEDSAMYFCASSSGTSVDTGELFFGEGSRLTVL.

CDR3 sequence: CSASGQTTEAFF. CDR3 nucleotides: TGCAGTGCTTCGGGACAGACCACTGAAGCTTTCTTT. The chain combines TRBV20-1 with TRBJ1-1; TRBD1 matches 7 bases. CDR3 length: 12 amino acids. Trimming took 5 bases from V and 4 from J; bases not matched to a gene: 4. Germline loops: CDR1 DFQATT, CDR2 SNEGSKA (reference sequence).

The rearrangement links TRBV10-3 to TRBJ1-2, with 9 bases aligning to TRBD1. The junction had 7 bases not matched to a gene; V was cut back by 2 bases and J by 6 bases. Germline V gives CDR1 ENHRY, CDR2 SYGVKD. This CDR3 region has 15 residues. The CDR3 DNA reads TGTGCCATCAGTGAGCAGGGACAGGGTATTGATGGCTACACCTTC. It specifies CAISEQGQGIDGYTF.

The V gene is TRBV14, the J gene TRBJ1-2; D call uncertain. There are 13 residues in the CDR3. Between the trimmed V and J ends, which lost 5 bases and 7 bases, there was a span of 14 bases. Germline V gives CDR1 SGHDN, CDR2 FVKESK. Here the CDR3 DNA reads TGTGCCAGCAGCTTTGACCGGTCGCGTGGCTACACCTTC. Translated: CASSFDRSRGYTF. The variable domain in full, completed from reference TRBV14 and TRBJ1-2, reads EAGVTQFPSHSVIEKGQTVTLRCDPISGHDNLYWYRRVMGKEIKFLLHFVKESKQDESGMPNNRFLAERTGGTYSTLKVQPAELEDSGVYFCASSFDRSRGYTFGSGTRLTVV.

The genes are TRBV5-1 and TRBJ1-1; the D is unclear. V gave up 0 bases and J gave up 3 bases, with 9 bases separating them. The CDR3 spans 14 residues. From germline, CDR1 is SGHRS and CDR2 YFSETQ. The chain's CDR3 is CASSLDPEDTEAFF. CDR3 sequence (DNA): TGCGCCAGCAGCTTGGACCCCGAGGACACTGAAGCTTTCTTT.

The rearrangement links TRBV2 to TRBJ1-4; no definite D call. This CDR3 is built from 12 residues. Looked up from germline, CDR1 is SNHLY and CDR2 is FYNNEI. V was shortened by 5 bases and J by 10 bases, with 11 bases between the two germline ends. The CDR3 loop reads CASSLAEGKLFF. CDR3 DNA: TGTGCCAGCAGTTTGGCAGAAGGAAAACTGTTTTTT.

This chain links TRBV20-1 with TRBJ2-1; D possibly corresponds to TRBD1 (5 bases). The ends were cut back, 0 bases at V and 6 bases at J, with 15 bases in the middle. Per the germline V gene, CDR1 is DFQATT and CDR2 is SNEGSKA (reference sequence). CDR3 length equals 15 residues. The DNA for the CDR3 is TGCAGTGCTAGAGATAGCAGCCGTAGGGGCAATGAGCAGTTCTTC. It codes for CSARDSSRRGNEQFF.

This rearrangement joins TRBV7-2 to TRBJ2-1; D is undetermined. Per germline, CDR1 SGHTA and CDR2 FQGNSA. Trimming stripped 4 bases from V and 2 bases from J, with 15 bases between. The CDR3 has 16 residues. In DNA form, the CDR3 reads TGTGCCAGCAGCTCCCCTTCTGAGCATCCCTACAATGAGCAGTTCTTC. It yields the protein CASSSPSEHPYNEQFF.

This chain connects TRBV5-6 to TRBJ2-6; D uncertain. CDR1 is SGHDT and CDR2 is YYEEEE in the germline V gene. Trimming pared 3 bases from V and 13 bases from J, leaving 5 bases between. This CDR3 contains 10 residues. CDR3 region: CASSSEVLTF. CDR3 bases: TGTGCCAGCAGCTCGGAGGTCCTGACTTTC.

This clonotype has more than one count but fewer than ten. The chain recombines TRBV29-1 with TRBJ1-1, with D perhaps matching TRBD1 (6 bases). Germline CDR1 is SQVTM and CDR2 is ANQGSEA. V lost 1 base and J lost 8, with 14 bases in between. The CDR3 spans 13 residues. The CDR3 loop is CSVEVTGPMEAFF. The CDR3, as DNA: TGCAGCGTTGAAGTAACAGGGCCAATGGAAGCTTTCTTT.

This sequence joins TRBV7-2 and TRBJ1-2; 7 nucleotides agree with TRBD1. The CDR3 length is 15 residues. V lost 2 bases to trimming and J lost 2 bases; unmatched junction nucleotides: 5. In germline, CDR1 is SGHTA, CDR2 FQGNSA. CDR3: CASSLKGDSNYGYTF. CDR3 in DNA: TGTGCCAGCAGCTTAAAGGGGGACAGCAACTATGGCTACACCTTC.

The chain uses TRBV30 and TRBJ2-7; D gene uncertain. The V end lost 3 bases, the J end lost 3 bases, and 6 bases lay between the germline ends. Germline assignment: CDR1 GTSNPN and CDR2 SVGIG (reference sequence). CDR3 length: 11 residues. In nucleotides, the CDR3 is TGTGCCTGGAGAGGACGCTACGAGCAGTACTTC. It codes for CAWRGRYEQYF.

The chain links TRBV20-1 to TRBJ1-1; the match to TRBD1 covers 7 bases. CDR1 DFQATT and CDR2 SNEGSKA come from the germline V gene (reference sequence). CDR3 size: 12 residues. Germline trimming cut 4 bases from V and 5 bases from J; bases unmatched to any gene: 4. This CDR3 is CSAIKQGTEAFF. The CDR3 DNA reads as TGCAGTGCTATTAAACAGGGGACTGAAGCTTTCTTT.

The CDR3 DNA is TGTGCCAGCAGCTTCTCGGGGGGCGACGAGCAGTACTTC. This sequence encodes CASSFSGGDEQYF. The chain combines TRBV7-9 with TRBJ2-7, with D possibly TRBD2 on 7 matching bases. V was pared by 3 bases and J by 5 bases, with 11 bases between. The germline CDR1 and CDR2 sequences are SEHNR and FQNEAQ (reference sequence). CDR3 length: 13 amino acids.

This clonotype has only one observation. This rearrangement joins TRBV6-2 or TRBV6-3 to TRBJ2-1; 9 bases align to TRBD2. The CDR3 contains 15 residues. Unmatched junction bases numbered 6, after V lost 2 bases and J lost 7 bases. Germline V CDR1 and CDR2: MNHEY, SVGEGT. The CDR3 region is CASSYPAGGRNEQFF. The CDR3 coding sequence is TGTGCCAGCAGTTACCCAGCGGGAGGTAGGAATGAGCAGTTCTTC.

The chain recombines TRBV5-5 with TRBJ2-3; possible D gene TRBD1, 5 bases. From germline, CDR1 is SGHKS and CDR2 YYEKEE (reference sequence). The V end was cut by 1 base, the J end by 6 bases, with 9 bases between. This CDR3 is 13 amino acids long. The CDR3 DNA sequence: TGTGCCAGCAGCTTGTATAAGGGGGATACGCAGTATTTT. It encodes CASSLYKGDTQYF.

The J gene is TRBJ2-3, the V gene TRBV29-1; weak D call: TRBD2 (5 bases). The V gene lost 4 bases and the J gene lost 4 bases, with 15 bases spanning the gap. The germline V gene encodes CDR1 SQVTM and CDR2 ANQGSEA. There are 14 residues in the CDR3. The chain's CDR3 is CSVVRGSVADTQYF. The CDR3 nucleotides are TGCAGCGTTGTAAGAGGGAGCGTTGCAGATACGCAGTATTTT.